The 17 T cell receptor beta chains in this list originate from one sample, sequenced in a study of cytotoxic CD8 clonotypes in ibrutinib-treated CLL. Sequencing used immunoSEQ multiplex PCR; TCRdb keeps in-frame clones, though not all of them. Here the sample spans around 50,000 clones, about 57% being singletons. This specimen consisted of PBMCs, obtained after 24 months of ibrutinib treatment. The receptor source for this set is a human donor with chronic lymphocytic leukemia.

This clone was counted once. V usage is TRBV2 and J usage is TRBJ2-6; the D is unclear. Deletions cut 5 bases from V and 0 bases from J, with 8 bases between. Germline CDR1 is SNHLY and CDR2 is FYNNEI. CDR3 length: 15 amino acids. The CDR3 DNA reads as TGTGCCAGCAGTCCAGCAAGCTCTGGGGCCAACGTCCTGACTTTC. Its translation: CASSPASSGANVLTF.

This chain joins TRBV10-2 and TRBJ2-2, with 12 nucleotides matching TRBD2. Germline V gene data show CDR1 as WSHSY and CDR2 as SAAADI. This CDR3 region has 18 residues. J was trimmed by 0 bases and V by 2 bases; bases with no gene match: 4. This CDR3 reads CASSEGLAGPANTGELFF. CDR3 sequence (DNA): TGCGCCAGCAGTGAGGGACTAGCGGGACCCGCGAACACCGGGGAGCTGTTTTTT.

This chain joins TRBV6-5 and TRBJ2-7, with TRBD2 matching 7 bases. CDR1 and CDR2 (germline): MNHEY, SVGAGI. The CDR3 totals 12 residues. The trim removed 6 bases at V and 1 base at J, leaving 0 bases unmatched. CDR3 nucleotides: TGTGCCAGCAGAGCGGGGTCCTACGAGCAGTACTTC. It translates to CASRAGSYEQYF.

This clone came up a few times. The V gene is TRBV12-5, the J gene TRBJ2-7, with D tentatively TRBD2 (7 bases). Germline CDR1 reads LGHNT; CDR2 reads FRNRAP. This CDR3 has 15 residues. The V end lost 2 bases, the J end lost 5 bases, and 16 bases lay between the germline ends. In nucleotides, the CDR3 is TGTGCTAGTGGTTTGCCAGGGGAGGGGCCCGACGAGCAGTACTTC. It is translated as CASGLPGEGPDEQYF.

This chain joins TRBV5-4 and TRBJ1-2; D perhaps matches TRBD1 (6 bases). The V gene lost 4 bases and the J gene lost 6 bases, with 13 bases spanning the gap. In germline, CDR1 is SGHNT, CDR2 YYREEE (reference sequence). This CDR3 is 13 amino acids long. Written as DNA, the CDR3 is TGTGCCAGCAGCGGCGGACAGCCGGATGGCTACACCTTC. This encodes CASSGGQPDGYTF.

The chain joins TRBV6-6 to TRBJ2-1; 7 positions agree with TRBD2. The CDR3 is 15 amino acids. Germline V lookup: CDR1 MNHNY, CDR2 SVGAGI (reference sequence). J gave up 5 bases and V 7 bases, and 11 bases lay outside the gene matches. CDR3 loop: CASTHSGLADNEQFF. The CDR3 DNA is TGTGCCAGCACTCACTCCGGGCTAGCGGACAATGAGCAGTTCTTC.

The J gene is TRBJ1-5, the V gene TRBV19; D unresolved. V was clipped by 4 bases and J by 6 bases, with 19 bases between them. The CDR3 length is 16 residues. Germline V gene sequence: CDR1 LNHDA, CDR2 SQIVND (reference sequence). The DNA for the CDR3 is TGTGCCAGTAGTACGCCCAATGGGGTCGTTGGTCAGCCCCAGCATTTT. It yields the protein CASSTPNGVVGQPQHF.

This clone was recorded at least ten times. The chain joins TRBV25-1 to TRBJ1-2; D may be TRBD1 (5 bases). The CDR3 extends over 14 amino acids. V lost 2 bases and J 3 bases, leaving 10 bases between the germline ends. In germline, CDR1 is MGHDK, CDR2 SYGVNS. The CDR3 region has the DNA TGTGCCAGCAGTGAAGGTCAGGGCGACTATGGCTACACCTTC. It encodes CASSEGQGDYGYTF.

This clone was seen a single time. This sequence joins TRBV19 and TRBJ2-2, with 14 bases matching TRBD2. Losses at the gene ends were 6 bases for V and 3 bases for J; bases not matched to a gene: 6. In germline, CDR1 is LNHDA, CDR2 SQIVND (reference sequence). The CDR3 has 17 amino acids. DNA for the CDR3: TGTGCCAGTAGACCCCGGGGACTAGCGGGGGACACCGGGGAGCTGTTTTTT. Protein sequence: CASRPRGLAGDTGELFF. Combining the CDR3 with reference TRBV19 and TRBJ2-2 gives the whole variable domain DGGITQSPKYLFRKEGQNVTLSCEQNLNHDAMYWYRQDPGQGLRLIYYSQIVNDFQKGDIAEGYSVSREKKESFPLTVTSAQKNPTAFYLCASRPRGLAGDTGELFFGEGSRLTVL.

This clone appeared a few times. The chain's CDR3 is CASSGGVGSYNSPLHF. The CDR3 coding sequence is TGTGCCAGCAGTGGAGGGGTGGGGTCCTATAATTCACCCCTCCACTTT. This rearrangement joins TRBV2 to TRBJ1-6; possibly TRBD1 for D (5 bases). Germline lookup yields CDR1 SNHLY and CDR2 FYNNEI. Deletions cut 4 bases from V and 1 base from J, with 11 bases between. The CDR3 has 16 residues.

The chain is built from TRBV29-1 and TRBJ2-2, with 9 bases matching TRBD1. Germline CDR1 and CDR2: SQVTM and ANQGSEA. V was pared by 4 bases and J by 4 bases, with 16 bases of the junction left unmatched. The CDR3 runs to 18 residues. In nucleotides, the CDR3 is TGCAGCGTTGCGCCGGGACAGGGATTTACGTTGGGCACCGGGGAGCTGTTTTTT. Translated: CSVAPGQGFTLGTGELFF.

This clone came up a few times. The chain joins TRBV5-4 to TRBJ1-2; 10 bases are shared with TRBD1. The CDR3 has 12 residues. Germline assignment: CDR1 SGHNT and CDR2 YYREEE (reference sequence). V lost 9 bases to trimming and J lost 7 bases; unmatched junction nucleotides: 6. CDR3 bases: TGTGCCACCGCCGGGACAGGGGTTGGCTACACCTTC. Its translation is CATAGTGVGYTF. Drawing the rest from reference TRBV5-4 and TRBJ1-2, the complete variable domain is ETGVTQSPTHLIKTRGQQVTLRCSSQSGHNTVSWYQQALGQGPQFIFQYYREEENGRGNFPPRFSGLQFPNYSSELNVNALELDDSALYLCATAGTGVGYTFGSGTRLTVV.

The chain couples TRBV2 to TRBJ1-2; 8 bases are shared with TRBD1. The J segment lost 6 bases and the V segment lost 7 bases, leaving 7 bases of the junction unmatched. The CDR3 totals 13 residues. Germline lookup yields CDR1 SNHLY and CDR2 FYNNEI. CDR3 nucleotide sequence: TGTGCCAGCAACACGCAGGGGGCGGATGGCTACACCTTC. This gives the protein CASNTQGADGYTF. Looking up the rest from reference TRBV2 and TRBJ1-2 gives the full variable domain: EPEVTQTPSHQVTQMGQEVILRCVPISNHLYFYWYRQILGQKVEFLVSFYNNEISEKSEIFDDQFSVERPDGSNFTLKIRSTKLEDSAMYFCASNTQGADGYTFGSGTRLTVV.

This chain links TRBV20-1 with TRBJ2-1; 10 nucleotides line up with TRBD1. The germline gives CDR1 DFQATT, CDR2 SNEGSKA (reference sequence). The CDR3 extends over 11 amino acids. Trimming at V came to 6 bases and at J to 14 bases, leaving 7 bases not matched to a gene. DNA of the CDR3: TGCAGTGCCCCAGGGGGGACAGGGGAGTTCTTC. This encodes CSAPGGTGEFF.

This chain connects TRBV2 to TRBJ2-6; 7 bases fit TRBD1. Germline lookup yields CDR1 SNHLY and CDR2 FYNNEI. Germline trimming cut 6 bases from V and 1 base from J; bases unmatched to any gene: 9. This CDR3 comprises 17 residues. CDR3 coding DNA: TGTGCCAGCAGCGCTTACAGGGGAACATCTGGGGCCAACGTCCTGACTTTC. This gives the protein CASSAYRGTSGANVLTF.

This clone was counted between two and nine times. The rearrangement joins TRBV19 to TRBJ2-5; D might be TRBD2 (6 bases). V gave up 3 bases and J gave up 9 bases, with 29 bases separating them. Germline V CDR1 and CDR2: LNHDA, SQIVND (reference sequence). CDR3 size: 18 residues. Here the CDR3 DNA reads TGTGCCAGTAGTATTCTGGGGGGAAGAGACTTACCGAAGATCTCCCAGTACTTC. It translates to CASSILGGRDLPKISQYF. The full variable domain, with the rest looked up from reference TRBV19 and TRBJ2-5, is DGGITQSPKYLFRKEGQNVTLSCEQNLNHDAMYWYRQDPGQGLRLIYYSQIVNDFQKGDIAEGYSVSREKKESFPLTVTSAQKNPTAFYLCASSILGGRDLPKISQYFGPGTRLLVL.

The CDR3 coding sequence is TGCGCCAGCAGCCCATCCCAGTCTAGCGGGGGAGGGTATGAGCAGTTCTTC. Residues: CASSPSQSSGGGYEQFF. V gene TRBV4-1 combines with J gene TRBJ2-1, with 10 positions matching TRBD2. The CDR3 totals 17 residues. Germline CDR1 and CDR2: MGHRA and YSYEKL. With V trimmed by 4 bases and J by 8 bases, 14 bases remained unmatched.